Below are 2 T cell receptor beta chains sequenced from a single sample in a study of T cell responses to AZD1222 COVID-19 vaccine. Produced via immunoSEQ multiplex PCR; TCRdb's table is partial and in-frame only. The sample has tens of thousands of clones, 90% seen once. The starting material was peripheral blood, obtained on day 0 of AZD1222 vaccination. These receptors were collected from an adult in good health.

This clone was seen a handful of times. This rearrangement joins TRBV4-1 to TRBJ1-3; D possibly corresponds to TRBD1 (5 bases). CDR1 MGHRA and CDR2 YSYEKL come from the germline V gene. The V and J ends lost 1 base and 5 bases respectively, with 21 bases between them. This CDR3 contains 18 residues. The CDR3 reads CASSQGVISGARRNTIYF. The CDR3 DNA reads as TGCGCCAGCAGCCAAGGGGTGATAAGCGGGGCACGTAGAAACACCATATATTTT.

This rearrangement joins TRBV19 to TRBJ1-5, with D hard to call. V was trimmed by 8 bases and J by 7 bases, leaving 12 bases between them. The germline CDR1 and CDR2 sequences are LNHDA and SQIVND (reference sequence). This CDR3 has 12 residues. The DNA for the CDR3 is TGTGCCAGTGCTTACATGGGGCAGCCCCAGCATTTT. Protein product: CASAYMGQPQHF.